These T cell receptor beta chains were read from a single sample in a study of cytomegalovirus exposure and HLA in healthy donors. The data were produced by immunoSEQ multiplex PCR, yet TCRdb's version contains in-frame clones alone and is incomplete. Of 100,000 to 150,000 clones in the sample, 81% are singletons; the top ten hold 3.5% to 4.5%. The sequenced material came from PBMCs. These receptors were obtained from a man aged 18-30 years in good health and CMV-seropositive. Both conserved end residues are part of each CDR3. A D gene is named only where the DNA matches it firmly. Clone size, where shown, is once, few, many, or a class for clones that have expanded.

CDR3 protein	CDR3 DNA	clone size	V gene	J gene	D gene
CASRRSGGHYEQYF	TGTGCCAGTAGAAGATCCGGGGGGCACTACGAGCAGTACTTC	.	TRBV19	TRBJ2-7	.
CASSISRGTDTQYF	TGTGCCAGTAGTATATCCAGGGGTACAGATACGCAGTATTTT	.	TRBV19	TRBJ2-3	.
CASSQTANTEAFF	TGCGCCAGCAGCCAGACAGCGAACACTGAAGCTTTCTTT	few	TRBV4-3	TRBJ1-1	.
CSSSWKGTGEQYF	TGTTCCAGCAGCTGGAAAGGGACAGGCGAGCAGTACTTC	few	TRBV7-9	TRBJ2-7	TRBD1
CASSSNAGVGYTF	TGTGCCAGCTCGTCTAATGCGGGGGTTGGCTACACCTTC	few	TRBV6-1	TRBJ1-2	.
CASSLGGGGSNYGYTF	TGTGCCAGCAGCTTGGGGGGGGGAGGGTCCAACTATGGCTACACCTTC	.	TRBV5-6	TRBJ1-2	.
CASSNRQVIPNTGELFF	TGTGCCAGTAGTAATCGACAGGTTATACCGAACACCGGGGAGCTGTTTTTT	.	TRBV19	TRBJ2-2	.
CASSLTGGGLGSPLHF	TGTGCCAGCAGCCTGACAGGGGGCGGTTTGGGTTCACCCCTCCACTTT	.	TRBV7-2	TRBJ1-6	TRBD1
CASSLWTVNTEAFF	TGTGCCAGCAGCTTATGGACAGTGAACACTGAAGCTTTCTTT	.	TRBV7-2	TRBJ1-1	.
CASSYDRGYSPLHF	TGTGCCAGCAGTTACGACAGGGGGTATTCACCCCTCCACTTT	.	TRBV6-6	TRBJ1-6	TRBD1
CASSVQQGDTQYF	TGCGCCAGCAGCGTACAACAGGGAGATACGCAGTATTTT	.	TRBV5-1	TRBJ2-3	.
CASSLAGGTDTQYF	TGTGCCAGCAGCTTGGCAGGGGGCACAGATACGCAGTATTTT	.	TRBV7-2	TRBJ2-3	.
CASSLTERNYGYTF	TGTGCCAGCAGCTTAACAGAAAGAAACTATGGCTACACCTTC	.	TRBV7-2	TRBJ1-2	.
CASSLGGYSGANVLTF	TGCGCCAGCAGCTTGGGCGGCTACTCTGGGGCCAACGTCCTGACTTTC	.	TRBV5-1	TRBJ2-6	.
CASGLSGEQYF	TGTGCTAGTGGTTTGTCCGGAGAGCAGTACTTC	.	TRBV12-5	TRBJ2-5	.
CASSLTSGRLETQYF	TGTGCCAGCAGCTTAACTAGCGGGAGGTTGGAGACCCAGTACTTC	.	TRBV7-2	TRBJ2-5	TRBD2
CASSPGTGHVDEQFF	TGTGCCAGCAGCCCGGGGACAGGACATGTGGATGAGCAGTTCTTC	once	TRBV7-8	TRBJ2-1	TRBD1